These T cell receptor beta chains were read from a single sample in a study of shared T cell receptors in the human thymus. The table came from immunoSEQ multiplex PCR; TCRdb's copy has only in-frame clones and leaves some out. Counted here are about 380,000 clones, about 95% occurring once; the ten biggest clones make up around 0.018%. Material for sequencing was thymocytes. The origin of the receptors is a human donor. The CDR3 runs from the conserved cysteine through the conserved F or W. A D gene is named only where the DNA matches it firmly. Some rows mark clone size as missing; the rest say once, few, many or name a class of expanded clone.

d_call: .; clone_size: .; v_call: TRBV13; j_call: TRBJ2-1; cdr3_aa: CASSATWGGIYNEQFF; cdr3_nt: TGTGCCAGCAGCGCGACGTGGGGCGGGATTTACAATGAGCAGTTCTTC
d_call: .; clone_size: .; v_call: TRBV27; j_call: TRBJ2-7; cdr3_aa: CASSLAGLAYEQYF; cdr3_nt: TGTGCCAGCAGTTTAGCGGGGCTAGCCTACGAGCAGTACTTC
d_call: .; clone_size: .; v_call: TRBV7-5; j_call: TRBJ2-2; cdr3_aa: CARSVIINPPATGELFF; cdr3_nt: TGTGCCAGAAGCGTTATCATCAATCCCCCGGCGACCGGGGAGCTGTTTTTT
d_call: .; clone_size: .; v_call: TRBV27; j_call: TRBJ2-1; cdr3_aa: CASRLARDNEQFF; cdr3_nt: TGTGCCAGCAGGCTAGCGAGGGACAATGAGCAGTTCTTC
d_call: TRBD2; clone_size: .; v_call: TRBV30; j_call: TRBJ2-1; cdr3_aa: CAWDGHLGLAGGPNEQFF; cdr3_nt: TGTGCCTGGGACGGACACTTAGGACTAGCGGGAGGGCCGAATGAGCAGTTCTTC
d_call: TRBD2; clone_size: .; v_call: TRBV5-1; j_call: TRBJ2-1; cdr3_aa: CASSLAWREGGNEQFF; cdr3_nt: TGCGCCAGCAGCTTGGCCTGGAGGGAGGGCGGGAATGAGCAGTTCTTC
d_call: TRBD2; clone_size: once; v_call: TRBV6-5; j_call: TRBJ2-1; cdr3_aa: CASSLAGRYNEQFF; cdr3_nt: TGTGCCAGCAGTCTAGCGGGGCGATACAATGAGCAGTTCTTC
d_call: TRBD2; clone_size: .; v_call: TRBV7-2; j_call: TRBJ2-7; cdr3_aa: CASSALAEENEQYF; cdr3_nt: TGTGCCAGCAGCGCCCTAGCGGAAGAGAACGAGCAGTACTTC
d_call: TRBD1; clone_size: .; v_call: TRBV30; j_call: TRBJ1-4; cdr3_aa: CAWSPTGQGREKLFF; cdr3_nt: TGTGCCTGGAGTCCCACGGGACAGGGAAGGGAAAAACTGTTTTTT
d_call: .; clone_size: .; v_call: TRBV12-5; j_call: TRBJ1-3; cdr3_aa: CASGLGIRGGNTIYF; cdr3_nt: TGTGCTAGTGGTTTGGGCATCAGGGGAGGAAACACCATATATTTT
d_call: .; clone_size: .; v_call: TRBV10-3; j_call: TRBJ2-7; cdr3_aa: CAISLERVKLNEQYF; cdr3_nt: TGTGCCATCAGCCTAGAGAGGGTAAAGTTGAACGAGCAGTACTTC
d_call: .; clone_size: .; v_call: TRBV28; j_call: TRBJ1-5; cdr3_aa: CASSLRGQGQPQHF; cdr3_nt: TGTGCCAGCAGTTTACGGGGTCAGGGGCAGCCCCAGCATTTT
d_call: .; clone_size: .; v_call: TRBV2; j_call: TRBJ1-5; cdr3_aa: CASSEQGMRQPQHF; cdr3_nt: TGTGCCAGCAGTGAGCAGGGGATGCGACAGCCCCAGCATTTT
d_call: .; clone_size: .; v_call: TRBV19; j_call: TRBJ1-1; cdr3_aa: CASTLKPRQNTEAFF; cdr3_nt: TGTGCCAGTACCCTAAAACCCAGGCAAAACACTGAAGCTTTCTTT
d_call: .; clone_size: .; v_call: TRBV2; j_call: TRBJ1-5; cdr3_aa: CASSLLPRYSNQPQHF; cdr3_nt: TGTGCCAGCAGTCTGCTGCCCCGATATAGCAATCAGCCCCAGCATTTT
d_call: .; clone_size: .; v_call: TRBV4-1; j_call: TRBJ2-4; cdr3_aa: CASSQAGGGVGSLAKNIQYF; cdr3_nt: TGCGCCAGCAGCCAAGCAGGGGGAGGGGTGGGATCCTTAGCCAAAAACATTCAGTACTTC
d_call: TRBD1; clone_size: .; v_call: TRBV15; j_call: TRBJ2-5; cdr3_aa: CATMKWGRGSSGIVETQYF; cdr3_nt: TGTGCCACCATGAAATGGGGCAGGGGGTCCTCCGGGATAGTAGAGACCCAGTACTTC
d_call: TRBD2; clone_size: .; v_call: TRBV7-3; j_call: TRBJ2-1; cdr3_aa: CASSSGEKSGGYNEQFF; cdr3_nt: TGTGCCAGCAGCTCAGGGGAAAAGAGCGGGGGTTACAATGAGCAGTTCTTC
d_call: TRBD2; clone_size: .; v_call: TRBV7-8; j_call: TRBJ2-1; cdr3_aa: CASSFQLAAPYNEQFF; cdr3_nt: TGTGCCAGCAGCTTCCAACTAGCGGCTCCGTACAATGAGCAGTTCTTC
d_call: .; clone_size: once; v_call: TRBV6-1; j_call: TRBJ2-5; cdr3_aa: CASSELTEETQYF; cdr3_nt: TGTGCCAGCAGTGAACTGACAGAAGAGACCCAGTACTTC
d_call: .; clone_size: .; v_call: TRBV6-5; j_call: TRBJ1-5; cdr3_aa: CASSYKGNSNQPQHF; cdr3_nt: TGTGCCAGCAGTTATAAAGGGAATAGCAATCAGCCCCAGCATTTT
d_call: .; clone_size: .; v_call: TRBV28; j_call: TRBJ1-2; cdr3_aa: CASSFPTGPPGYTF; cdr3_nt: TGTGCCAGCAGTTTTCCGACAGGCCCCCCTGGCTACACCTTC